What follows are 19 T cell receptor beta chains derived from one specimen sequenced in a study of blood T cell repertoires in COVID-19. The protocol was immunoSEQ multiplex PCR, while the TCRdb copy is restricted to in-frame clones and leaves out a portion. The repertoire holds about 150,000 clones, 84% seen once, with 9.8% in the top ten. The sequenced material came from peripheral blood. The receptor source for this set is a woman between 45 and 65 years old with acute or convalescent COVID-19.

The V and J genes are TRBV6-1 and TRBJ1-1, with a weak D call TRBD1 (5 bases). V lost 0 bases, J lost 5 bases, and 10 bases lay in between. Germline CDR1 and CDR2: MNHNS and SASEGT. This CDR3 has 14 amino acids. Written as DNA, the CDR3 is TGTGCCAGCAGTGAAGCGCCCCGGGGGACTGAAGCTTTCTTT. Translating gives CASSEAPRGTEAFF.

The chain employs TRBV7-9 and TRBJ2-3, with 11 bases matching TRBD2. CDR1 and CDR2 from the germline V gene are SEHNR and FQNEAQ (reference sequence). J lost 1 base, V lost 5 bases, and 8 bases had no gene match. The CDR3 has 17 residues. CDR3 nucleotide sequence: TGTGCCAGCAGCCCTTTAGCGGGGGGGACCCGCACAGATACGCAGTATTTT. Protein sequence: CASSPLAGGTRTDTQYF.

This clone was picked up one time. The chain has TRBV7-2 and TRBJ2-2; D not certain. Deletions cut 5 bases from V and 3 bases from J, with 10 bases between. This CDR3 comprises 14 residues. The germline V gene has CDR1 SGHTA and CDR2 FQGNSA. CDR3 protein: CASSPLYDTGELFF. The CDR3 nucleotides read TGTGCCAGCAGCCCCCTATATGACACCGGGGAGCTGTTTTTT.

The V and J genes are TRBV7-3 and TRBJ2-1; 11 nucleotides agree with TRBD2. CDR3 length equals 15 residues. Trimming at V came to 5 bases and at J to 5 bases, leaving 5 bases not matched to a gene. The germline V gene encodes CDR1 SGHTA and CDR2 FQGTGA. The CDR3 spells CASSPTSGTDNEQFF. CDR3 nucleotides: TGTGCCAGCAGCCCGACTAGCGGGACCGACAATGAGCAGTTCTTC.

The chain links TRBV4-2 to TRBJ2-3, with 9 bases aligning to TRBD2. Germline V lookup: CDR1 LGHNA, CDR2 YNFKEQ. The CDR3 contains 17 residues. Trimming took 1 base from V and 2 from J; bases not matched to a gene: 7. CDR3 in amino acids: CASSQVGASGNTDTQYF. CDR3 sequence (DNA): TGTGCCAGCAGCCAAGTAGGAGCTAGCGGGAACACAGATACGCAGTATTTT.

V is TRBV4-3 and J is TRBJ1-4; 7 bases match TRBD1. The CDR3 length is 18 residues. The germline V gene encodes CDR1 LGHNA and CDR2 YSLEER. V was clipped by 0 bases and J by 10 bases; unmatched bases: 17. The CDR3 sequence: CASSQEQGEAMRSPKLFF. In DNA form, the CDR3 reads TGCGCCAGCAGCCAAGAGCAGGGGGAGGCCATGAGGTCTCCAAAACTGTTTTTT.

The chain uses TRBV5-1 and TRBJ1-2; D unresolved. Germline-derived CDR1 and CDR2 are SGHRS and YFSETQ. This CDR3 is 15 amino acids long. Trimming removed 2 bases at V and 4 bases at J, with 15 bases between. The CDR3 is CASSLRGSQLYGYTF. CDR3 DNA: TGCGCCAGCAGCTTAAGAGGTTCCCAGCTCTATGGCTACACCTTC.

CDR3 nucleotides: TGTGCCAGCAGGAGCGACAGGGTGATGAGCGAGCAGTACTTC. This translates into CASRSDRVMSEQYF. The chain has TRBV6-5 and TRBJ2-7; 7 nucleotides line up with TRBD1. The V gene end was trimmed by 6 bases and the J gene end by 6 bases; junction bases not matched to a gene: 11. CDR1 is MNHEY and CDR2 is SVGAGI in the germline V gene. The CDR3 spans 14 residues.

The V call is TRBV18, the J call TRBJ1-2, with TRBD1 matching over 7 bases. With 1 base clipped from V and 8 bases from J, the junction kept 7 bases outside the gene matches. The CDR3 sequence is 14 residues long. Germline values: CDR1 KGHSH, CDR2 LQKENI. DNA of the CDR3: TGTGCCAGCTCACCACAGGGGGCGGACCTGGGCTACACCTTC. The encoded protein is CASSPQGADLGYTF.

This chain joins TRBV6-2 or TRBV6-3 and TRBJ2-3, with TRBD1 matching 9 bases. After removal of 5 bases from V and 5 bases from J, the junction contained 5 bases not matched to a gene. Per the germline V gene, CDR1 is MNHEY and CDR2 is SVGEGT. The CDR3 is 14 amino acids. CDR3 in amino acids: CASSRGQGVDTQYF. Written as DNA, the CDR3 is TGTGCCAGCAGTAGGGGACAGGGAGTAGATACGCAGTATTTT.

In this sample, this clone turned up a few times. The rearrangement links TRBV24-1 to TRBJ2-5; 12 bases line up with TRBD1. This CDR3 comprises 16 residues. Looked up from germline, CDR1 is KGHDR and CDR2 is SFDVKD. Trimming took 5 bases from V and 5 from J; bases not matched to a gene: 8. This chain's CDR3 is CATSGTGTGGGETQYF. DNA of the CDR3: TGTGCCACCAGTGGTACCGGGACAGGGGGCGGGGAGACCCAGTACTTC.

V and J are TRBV7-8 and TRBJ2-7; D possibly corresponds to TRBD1 (6 bases). The CDR3 runs 18 residues. The germline V gene encodes CDR1 SGHVS and CDR2 FQNEAQ. V lost 0 bases and J 6 bases, leaving 24 bases between the germline ends. This CDR3 is CASSLAPYVGDIPPEQYF. In DNA, the CDR3 is TGTGCCAGCAGCTTAGCTCCCTATGTTGGGGACATCCCTCCCGAGCAGTACTTC.

This chain joins TRBV18 and TRBJ1-2; 9 bases map to TRBD1. Trimming cost V 2 bases and J 2 bases; bases outside gene matches: 12. The CDR3 extends over 18 amino acids. Germline CDR1 reads KGHSH; CDR2 reads LQKENI. The CDR3 DNA reads as TGTGCCAGCTCACCAAAGCCCAGTACCGGGACAGGGAACTATGGCTACACCTTC. Translating it yields CASSPKPSTGTGNYGYTF.

V and J are TRBV18 and TRBJ2-3, with 10 nucleotides matching TRBD2. Germline assignment: CDR1 KGHSH and CDR2 LQKENI. The V segment lost 2 bases and the J segment 5 bases; nucleotides outside the gene matches: 4. The CDR3 has 15 amino acids. CDR3 DNA sequence: TGTGCCAGCTCACCATGGCAGCGGGGGGGAGATACGCAGTATTTT. Protein sequence: CASSPWQRGGDTQYF.

The rearrangement links TRBV6-2 or TRBV6-3 to TRBJ2-4; D is perhaps TRBD1 (5 bases). Germline loops: CDR1 MNHEY, CDR2 SVGEGT. The CDR3 spans 15 residues. Trimming shortened V by 2 bases and J by 3 bases, and 11 bases separated the two germline ends. As DNA, the CDR3 is TGTGCCAGCAGTTACCCCCCCAGGGACAAAAACATTCAGTACTTC. Translation gives CASSYPPRDKNIQYF.

This rearrangement joins TRBV7-2 to TRBJ2-7, with 9 bases identical to TRBD2. The CDR3 is made up of 14 amino acids. Germline V gene lookup returns CDR1 SGHTA and CDR2 FQGNSA. V lost 5 bases to trimming and J lost 4 bases; unmatched junction nucleotides: 6. Written as DNA, the CDR3 is TGTGCCAGCAGCCTTAGCGGGGGAGATTACGAGCAGTACTTC. Encoded protein: CASSLSGGDYEQYF.

V and J are TRBV5-1 and TRBJ1-5; weak D call: TRBD1 (6 bases). Trimming cost V 3 bases and J 1 base, with 11 bases left between them. The germline CDR1 and CDR2 sequences are SGHRS and YFSETQ. The CDR3 length is 15 residues. CDR3 region: CASSSSGQSNQPQHF. In DNA, the CDR3 is TGCGCCAGCAGCTCGTCCGGACAGAGCAATCAGCCCCAGCATTTT.

The CDR3 DNA follows: TGCGCCAGCAGCATCAGGGGGGAGCAGTTCTTC. It specifies CASSIRGEQFF. The chain has TRBV5-1 and TRBJ2-1, with TRBD1 matching over 7 bases. The CDR3 runs 11 residues. V lost 4 bases to trimming and J lost 10 bases; unmatched junction nucleotides: 2. Germline CDR1 and CDR2: SGHRS and YFSETQ. Supplemented by reference TRBV5-1 and TRBJ2-1, the full variable domain reads KAGVTQTPRYLIKTRGQQVTLSCSPISGHRSVSWYQQTPGQGLQFLFEYFSETQRNKGNFPGRFSGRQFSNSRSEMNVSTLELGDSALYLCASSIRGEQFFGPGTRLTVL.

The chain has TRBV12-3 or TRBV12-4 and TRBJ1-5, with D maybe TRBD1 (5 bases). V was pared by 6 bases and J by 5 bases, with 11 bases between. The CDR3 has 13 residues. The CDR3 coding sequence is TGTGCCAGCAGCCAGGGAGGGGATCAGCCCCAGCATTTT. Amino acids: CASSQGGDQPQHF.